The rows below give T cell receptor beta chains drawn from one sample of a study of regulatory T cells in long-lasting Graves disease. TCRdb redid the calling of the multiplex PCR reads with MiXCR, one entry per CDR3 protein. The table shows 400,000 or so distinct CDR3 sequences, with 23% occurring only once. The starting material was peripheral blood mononuclear cells (PBMCs), obtained when the disease was refractory, from a patient treated with antithyroid drugs. The source is a female donor with Graves disease. Both conserved end residues are part of each CDR3. The D gene is left open where the match is weak. Size tells how often a clone was seen (once, few, many) or the class of an expanded clone, and some rows leave it out.

cdr3_nt: TGCGCCAGCAGCTTGGCTTGGGCGACGCAAGCGGGAGATCCCTCCTACGAGCAGTACTTC
cdr3_aa: CASSLAWATQAGDPSYEQYF
v_call: TRBV5-1
j_call: TRBJ2-7
clone_size: few
d_call: TRBD2

cdr3_nt: TGTGCCAGCAGCCAAGATCTTGGGGGGAACACTGAAGCTTTCTTT
cdr3_aa: CASSQDLGGNTEAFF
v_call: TRBV3-1
j_call: TRBJ1-1
clone_size: -
d_call: -

cdr3_nt: TGCGCCAGCAGTTTTTTCAGGGAGCAGTACTTC
cdr3_aa: CASSFFREQYF
v_call: TRBV12-3/TRBV12-4
j_call: TRBJ2-7
clone_size: -
d_call: -

cdr3_nt: TGCGCCAGCAGCCAGACCAGGGTTGACACTGAAGCTTTCTTT
cdr3_aa: CASSQTRVDTEAFF
v_call: TRBV4-1
j_call: TRBJ1-1
clone_size: few
d_call: -

cdr3_nt: TGCAGCGTTGAAGATGGCGGGGTAAGGTACGAGCAGTACTTC
cdr3_aa: CSVEDGGVRYEQYF
v_call: TRBV29-1
j_call: TRBJ2-7
clone_size: once
d_call: -

cdr3_nt: TGTGCCAGCAGCCCTCGGTGGGGCAACTACGAGCAGTGCTTC
cdr3_aa: CASSPRWGNYEQCF
v_call: TRBV7-2
j_call: TRBJ2-7
clone_size: -
d_call: -

cdr3_nt: TGTGCCAGCAGTTCTCAGGGTATTTACACAGATACGCAGTATTTT
cdr3_aa: CASSSQGIYTDTQYF
v_call: TRBV6-2/TRBV6-3
j_call: TRBJ2-3
clone_size: few
d_call: -

cdr3_nt: TGTGCCAGCAGTGCTACTAGCGGGAAATACGAGCAGTACTTC
cdr3_aa: CASSATSGKYEQYF
v_call: TRBV3-1
j_call: TRBJ2-7
clone_size: few
d_call: TRBD2

cdr3_nt: TGCGCCAGCAGCTTGGCCAGGGCGAGCGGGATGACCTACGAGCAGTACTTC
cdr3_aa: CASSLARASGMTYEQYF
v_call: TRBV5-1
j_call: TRBJ2-7
clone_size: -
d_call: TRBD2

cdr3_nt: TGCGCCAGCAGCTGGGTACAGGGGGCTACCTACGAGCAGTACTTC
cdr3_aa: CASSWVQGATYEQYF
v_call: TRBV5-1
j_call: TRBJ2-7
clone_size: many
d_call: TRBD1

cdr3_nt: TGTGCCAGCAGTCGGGCAGGGTCCTATGGCTACACCTTC
cdr3_aa: CASSRAGSYGYTF
v_call: TRBV28
j_call: TRBJ1-2
clone_size: -
d_call: -

cdr3_nt: TGTGCCATCAGTGGGACTAGTTTGGGGTCCTACGAGCAGTACTTC
cdr3_aa: CAISGTSLGSYEQYF
v_call: TRBV10-3
j_call: TRBJ2-7
clone_size: -
d_call: TRBD2

cdr3_nt: TGTGCCAGCAGTTCGACGGCCTATGGCTACACCTTC
cdr3_aa: CASSSTAYGYTF
v_call: TRBV12-3/TRBV12-4
j_call: TRBJ1-2
clone_size: many
d_call: -

cdr3_nt: TGTGCTAGTGGTTTAGGTGGGAACACTGAAGCTTTCTTT
cdr3_aa: CASGLGGNTEAFF
v_call: TRBV12-5
j_call: TRBJ1-1
clone_size: many
d_call: -

cdr3_nt: TGTGCCCCTCTGGCAGGGAAAGGTCAGCCCCAGCATTTT
cdr3_aa: CAPLAGKGQPQHF
v_call: TRBV28
j_call: TRBJ1-5
clone_size: many
d_call: -

cdr3_nt: TGTGCCAGCAGCCTCGACAGGGAGAACTCTTACGAGCAGTACTTC
cdr3_aa: CASSLDRENSYEQYF
v_call: TRBV5-4
j_call: TRBJ2-7
clone_size: few
d_call: TRBD1

cdr3_nt: TGTGCCAGCAGTTTAGGCGGGTTCTCCTACAATGAGCAGTTCTTC
cdr3_aa: CASSLGGFSYNEQFF
v_call: TRBV28
j_call: TRBJ2-1
clone_size: few
d_call: -

cdr3_nt: TGTGCCAGCAGCTCAGGACAGCACACTGAAGCTTTCTTT
cdr3_aa: CASSSGQHTEAFF
v_call: TRBV5-8
j_call: TRBJ1-1
clone_size: many
d_call: -

cdr3_nt: TGTGCCAGCAGTGATCAGGGGGCCGTCTACGAGCAGTACTTC
cdr3_aa: CASSDQGAVYEQYF
v_call: TRBV27
j_call: TRBJ2-7
clone_size: few
d_call: TRBD1

cdr3_nt: TGTGCCAGCAGCGACCCCTCCGGGGGGTACTACGAGCAGTACTTC
cdr3_aa: CASSDPSGGYYEQYF
v_call: TRBV13
j_call: TRBJ2-7
clone_size: few
d_call: TRBD2

cdr3_nt: TGTGCCAGCAGCCTAAGTCGGGATAACTATGGCTACACCTTC
cdr3_aa: CASSLSRDNYGYTF
v_call: TRBV3-1
j_call: TRBJ1-2
clone_size: -
d_call: -

cdr3_nt: TGCAGTGCTAGAGATCGTGTGAGGTCCGATACGCAGTATTTT
cdr3_aa: CSARDRVRSDTQYF
v_call: TRBV20-1
j_call: TRBJ2-3
clone_size: -
d_call: -

cdr3_nt: TGTGCCAGCAGACAGGGGGCCGAAGCTTTCTTT
cdr3_aa: CASRQGAEAFF
v_call: TRBV7-9
j_call: TRBJ1-1
clone_size: many
d_call: TRBD1

cdr3_nt: TGCGCCAGCAGCTTCCCCCCAGGCAAGGAGGCTTTCTTT
cdr3_aa: CASSFPPGKEAFF
v_call: TRBV5-1
j_call: TRBJ1-1
clone_size: -
d_call: -

cdr3_nt: TGTGCCAGCAGCTGGGCCTTACGCTCGGTTGGCACAGATACGCAGTATTTT
cdr3_aa: CASSWALRSVGTDTQYF
v_call: TRBV7-8
j_call: TRBJ2-3
clone_size: -
d_call: -

cdr3_nt: TGTGCCAGTAGGAGGCTGGCTAGCGGAGAAGAGACCCAGTACTTC
cdr3_aa: CASRRLASGEETQYF
v_call: TRBV19
j_call: TRBJ2-5
clone_size: -
d_call: TRBD2

cdr3_nt: TGTGCCAGCAGCTTAAACGCCGGGACAGATACGCAGTATTTT
cdr3_aa: CASSLNAGTDTQYF
v_call: TRBV7-3
j_call: TRBJ2-3
clone_size: few
d_call: -

cdr3_nt: TGTGCCAGTAACGAAGGGGGGGGGACCCAGTACTTC
cdr3_aa: CASNEGGGTQYF
v_call: TRBV19
j_call: TRBJ2-5
clone_size: few
d_call: -

cdr3_nt: TGTGCCAGCAGCGTGGGACAGGGGAGAAACATTCAGTACTTC
cdr3_aa: CASSVGQGRNIQYF
v_call: TRBV5-8
j_call: TRBJ2-4
clone_size: -
d_call: TRBD1

cdr3_nt: TGTGCCAGCAGTACCGGGACAGGGGGCGCCTGGGCAGTGTTC
cdr3_aa: CASSTGTGGAWAVF
v_call: TRBV6-1
j_call: TRBJ2-7
clone_size: few
d_call: TRBD1

cdr3_nt: TGTGCCAGCAGCGCCGTTTTCGAATGGCGGGAGACCGAGCAGTACTTC
cdr3_aa: CASSAVFEWRETEQYF
v_call: TRBV9
j_call: TRBJ2-7
clone_size: -
d_call: TRBD2

cdr3_nt: TGTGCCACCAGCAGAGATCGGGGACACTCGTACCTTAACTATGGCTACACCTTC
cdr3_aa: CATSRDRGHSYLNYGYTF
v_call: TRBV15
j_call: TRBJ1-2
clone_size: many
d_call: -

cdr3_nt: TGTGCCAGCAGCTTATTTCTTCCGGGGCGGGGGGGGCAACGAGAGACCCAGTACTTC
cdr3_aa: CASSLFLPGRGGQRETQYF
v_call: TRBV7-9
j_call: TRBJ2-5
clone_size: few
d_call: TRBD2

cdr3_nt: TGTGCCAGCAGTCTCCGAGGACACCCTCAACAGCCCCAGCATTTT
cdr3_aa: CASSLRGHPQQPQHF
v_call: TRBV28
j_call: TRBJ1-5
clone_size: many
d_call: -

cdr3_nt: TGTGCCAGTAGTATAGGGTCTAGCGGGAGCATGTTGCTATACGAGCAGTACTTC
cdr3_aa: CASSIGSSGSMLLYEQYF
v_call: TRBV19
j_call: TRBJ2-7
clone_size: few
d_call: TRBD2

cdr3_nt: TGCGCCAGCAGCCAAGATCTGGACACCTACAATGAGCAGTTCTTC
cdr3_aa: CASSQDLDTYNEQFF
v_call: TRBV4-1
j_call: TRBJ2-1
clone_size: -
d_call: -

cdr3_nt: TGTGCCACCAGTGACCCAGGGCCCGGGGAGCTGTTTTTT
cdr3_aa: CATSDPGPGELFF
v_call: TRBV24-1
j_call: TRBJ2-2
clone_size: few
d_call: -

cdr3_nt: TGTGCCAACGCGGGGACCCCTATTCTCGAGCAGTACTTC
cdr3_aa: CANAGTPILEQYF
v_call: TRBV25-1
j_call: TRBJ2-7
clone_size: -
d_call: -

cdr3_nt: TGCAGTGCGGGACTAGCGGGAGGATTGGGATACGAGCAGTACTTC
cdr3_aa: CSAGLAGGLGYEQYF
v_call: TRBV20-1
j_call: TRBJ2-7
clone_size: -
d_call: TRBD2

cdr3_nt: TGTGCCAGCAGTTTAGGTGTGGTCTCTGGAAACACCATATATTTT
cdr3_aa: CASSLGVVSGNTIYF
v_call: TRBV12-3/TRBV12-4
j_call: TRBJ1-3
clone_size: -
d_call: -

cdr3_nt: TGCAGTGCTAGAGTTATAGGCAGGATGGGGACCGGGGAGCTGTTTTTT
cdr3_aa: CSARVIGRMGTGELFF
v_call: TRBV20-1
j_call: TRBJ2-2
clone_size: -
d_call: -

cdr3_nt: TGTGCCAGCACTTTGGGGGATGCCTGGAATGAGCAGTTCTTC
cdr3_aa: CASTLGDAWNEQFF
v_call: TRBV27
j_call: TRBJ2-1
clone_size: -
d_call: -

cdr3_nt: TGTGCCAGCACCAGGACAGGGATGGGGACCCAGTACTTC
cdr3_aa: CASTRTGMGTQYF
v_call: TRBV2
j_call: TRBJ2-5
clone_size: -
d_call: TRBD1

cdr3_nt: TGTGCCATCAGCGCCGGACGGGCGCCCGGGGAGCTGTTTTTT
cdr3_aa: CAISAGRAPGELFF
v_call: TRBV10-3
j_call: TRBJ2-2
clone_size: many
d_call: -

cdr3_nt: TGCGCCAGCAGCCCCTACGAAGGGGAGGAGACCCAGTACTTC
cdr3_aa: CASSPYEGEETQYF
v_call: TRBV4-1
j_call: TRBJ2-5
clone_size: -
d_call: -

cdr3_nt: TGCGCCAGCAGCCAAGAGGCAGAAACCTACGAGCAGTACTTC
cdr3_aa: CASSQEAETYEQYF
v_call: TRBV4-3
j_call: TRBJ2-7
clone_size: -
d_call: -

cdr3_nt: TGTGCCAGTTCATACCTTTCCGGGACAGGGAATTCACCCCTCCACTTT
cdr3_aa: CASSYLSGTGNSPLHF
v_call: TRBV19
j_call: TRBJ1-6
clone_size: few
d_call: TRBD1

cdr3_nt: TGCAGTGCTGAAACCGATGCGGACACCCAAGAGACCCAGTACTTC
cdr3_aa: CSAETDADTQETQYF
v_call: TRBV20-1
j_call: TRBJ2-5
clone_size: many
d_call: -

cdr3_nt: TGTGCCAGCAGCCCTTGGGGATTCCTTCCCCAAGAGACCCAGTACTTC
cdr3_aa: CASSPWGFLPQETQYF
v_call: TRBV11-1
j_call: TRBJ2-5
clone_size: many
d_call: -

cdr3_nt: TGCGCCAGCAGCCAAATAAGGGTGGAGACCCAGTACTTC
cdr3_aa: CASSQIRVETQYF
v_call: TRBV4-1
j_call: TRBJ2-5
clone_size: few
d_call: -

cdr3_nt: TGTGCCAGCAGCTTAGATTCCGGGGCGGGTGAAGCTTTCTTT
cdr3_aa: CASSLDSGAGEAFF
v_call: TRBV7-9
j_call: TRBJ1-1
clone_size: many
d_call: -

cdr3_nt: TGTGCCAGCTCACCAAGGCAGTCTCCCACAAATCAGCCCCAGCATTTT
cdr3_aa: CASSPRQSPTNQPQHF
v_call: TRBV18
j_call: TRBJ1-5
clone_size: -
d_call: -

cdr3_nt: TGTGCCAGCAGTTTAAAAGTAAGGGAAAAACTGTTTTTT
cdr3_aa: CASSLKVREKLFF
v_call: TRBV28
j_call: TRBJ1-4
clone_size: -
d_call: -

cdr3_nt: TGTGCCAGCAGCTTGGAAGACGGGAGCTACGAGCAGTACTTC
cdr3_aa: CASSLEDGSYEQYF
v_call: TRBV11-2
j_call: TRBJ2-7
clone_size: -
d_call: -

cdr3_nt: TGTGCCAGCAGTTACGTGGCAAATAATCAGCCCCAGCATTTT
cdr3_aa: CASSYVANNQPQHF
v_call: TRBV6-2/TRBV6-3
j_call: TRBJ1-5
clone_size: few
d_call: -

cdr3_nt: TGCAGTGCTCTCAGAGGGGGGCCGGGGAGAAAACTGTTTTTT
cdr3_aa: CSALRGGPGRKLFF
v_call: TRBV20-1
j_call: TRBJ1-4
clone_size: -
d_call: -

cdr3_nt: TGTGCCAGCAGTCTAGACTGGGTGGGGGAGACCCAGTACTTC
cdr3_aa: CASSLDWVGETQYF
v_call: TRBV12-3/TRBV12-4
j_call: TRBJ2-5
clone_size: many
d_call: -

cdr3_nt: TGTGCCAGCACCTTCCGAGGGGGGGCCCCCTACGAGCAGTACTTC
cdr3_aa: CASTFRGGAPYEQYF
v_call: TRBV7-2
j_call: TRBJ2-7
clone_size: -
d_call: -

cdr3_nt: TGTGCCAGCAGCCCCGGCGGAGGAATAACTGGGGCCAACGTCCTGACTTTC
cdr3_aa: CASSPGGGITGANVLTF
v_call: TRBV12-3/TRBV12-4
j_call: TRBJ2-6
clone_size: many
d_call: -